The 15 T cell receptor beta chains below were found in one sample sequenced in a study of blood T cell repertoires in COVID-19. Sequencing was performed with immunoSEQ multiplex PCR; in TCRdb, only in-frame clones are kept and a portion is missing. The data show tens of thousands of clones, 81% seen once. Specimen: peripheral blood. All receptors derive from a man at least 80 years old with acute or convalescent COVID-19.

In its sample, this clone was seen once. V is TRBV19 and J is TRBJ1-4; a possible D gene is TRBD1 (5 bases). V dropped 5 bases and J dropped 3 bases, with 16 bases sitting between them. This CDR3 region has 16 residues. The germline V gene encodes CDR1 LNHDA and CDR2 SQIVND (reference sequence). The CDR3 loop reads CASSLAPGSANEKLFF. CDR3 DNA: TGTGCCAGTAGTCTGGCTCCAGGGTCGGCTAATGAAAAACTGTTTTTT.

A few counts support this clone. The V and J genes are TRBV7-8 and TRBJ1-4; 7 bases match TRBD1. The CDR3 consists of 19 residues. Looked up from germline, CDR1 is SGHVS and CDR2 is FQNEAQ. V was pared by 9 bases and J by 4 bases, with 23 bases of the junction left unmatched. CDR3 region: CASYYGRQGLIVDNEKLFF. CDR3 DNA sequence: TGTGCCAGTTACTACGGGAGACAGGGTTTGATAGTGGATAATGAAAAACTGTTTTTT.

The chain couples TRBV18 to TRBJ2-1; 9 nucleotides align to TRBD2. The V gene end was trimmed by 3 bases and the J gene end by 10 bases; junction bases not matched to a gene: 7. The CDR3 covers 14 residues. From germline, CDR1 is KGHSH and CDR2 LQKENI. DNA for the CDR3: TGTGCCAGCTCACCTTCGGGACTAGCAAGAGAGCAGTTCTTC. It codes for CASSPSGLAREQFF.

This clone was counted only a few times. The rearrangement joins TRBV2 to TRBJ1-5, with 10 bases fitting TRBD1. Per germline, CDR1 SNHLY and CDR2 FYNNEI. Trimming at V came to 5 bases and at J to 0 bases, leaving 10 bases not matched to a gene. This CDR3 comprises 18 residues. The CDR3 here is CASSSSGTGELSNQPQHF. In DNA form, the CDR3 reads TGTGCCAGCAGTTCCTCCGGGACAGGGGAACTTAGCAATCAGCCCCAGCATTTT.

The V gene is TRBV27, the J gene TRBJ2-7; TRBD1 agrees at 10 bases. Germline loops: CDR1 MNHEY, CDR2 SMNVEV (reference sequence). The CDR3 is made up of 15 amino acids. Unmatched junction bases numbered 9, after V lost 6 bases and J lost 4 bases. CDR3 sequence: CASRPDRGRFYEQYF. In DNA form, the CDR3 reads TGTGCCAGCAGGCCAGACAGGGGGCGTTTTTACGAGCAGTACTTC.

This rearrangement joins TRBV6-5 to TRBJ1-2; a possible D gene is TRBD1 (5 bases). This CDR3 region has 14 residues. V was clipped by 5 bases and J by 4 bases, with 14 bases between them. Germline CDR1 MNHEY, CDR2 SVGAGI. CDR3 in DNA: TGTGCCAGCAGTCAGGGTAGACAGACCTATGGCTACACCTTC. It translates to CASSQGRQTYGYTF.

Written as DNA, the CDR3 is TGTGCCAGCAGCCAAGAGGGGGCTAGCGGGGGTCCCCAAGAGACCCAGTACTTC. Protein sequence: CASSQEGASGGPQETQYF. V gene TRBV4-2 combines with J gene TRBJ2-5; TRBD2 agrees at 10 bases. J lost 1 base, V lost 0 bases, and 8 bases had no gene match. The length of the CDR3 is 18 residues. The germline gives CDR1 LGHNA, CDR2 YNFKEQ.

V gene TRBV2 combines with J gene TRBJ1-5; TRBD1 might be the D (5 bases). Germline values: CDR1 SNHLY, CDR2 FYNNEI. CDR3 length: 15 amino acids. Trimming cost V 5 bases and J 3 bases, with 14 bases left between them. The DNA of the CDR3 is TGTGCCAGCAGTCCCACGGTGGGGCCCAATCAGCCCCAGCATTTT. It translates to CASSPTVGPNQPQHF.

The chain couples TRBV6-6 to TRBJ1-1; 7 bases map to TRBD1. CDR3 length equals 14 residues. V trimming: 2 bases; J trimming: 5 bases; junction bases outside the gene matches: 5. Germline V CDR1 and CDR2: MNHNY, SVGAGI (reference sequence). Written as DNA, the CDR3 is TGTGCCAGCAGTTACGCAGGGGGGAGTACTGAAGCTTTCTTT. This codes for CASSYAGGSTEAFF.

The chain joins TRBV19 to TRBJ1-5; 7 bases fit TRBD1. Germline loops: CDR1 LNHDA, CDR2 SQIVND (reference sequence). This CDR3 is 15 amino acids long. With 7 bases clipped from V and 2 bases from J, the junction kept 8 bases outside the gene matches. This CDR3 is CASTPEGAGNQPQHF. CDR3 DNA sequence: TGTGCCAGTACCCCCGAGGGGGCGGGCAATCAGCCCCAGCATTTT.

This clone was seen just once. The genes are TRBV7-2 and TRBJ1-3; no clear D. This CDR3 comprises 14 residues. Germline-derived CDR1 and CDR2 are SGHTA and FQGNSA. V lost 1 base to trimming and J lost 2 bases, with 6 bases between them. CDR3 in amino acids: CASSLGQTGNTIYF. CDR3 sequence (DNA): TGTGCCAGCAGCTTAGGGCAGACTGGAAACACCATATATTTT.

CDR3 sequence (DNA): TGTGCCAGTAGTATAGGACAGGGGGGTAATCAGCCCCAGCATTTT. Translating gives CASSIGQGGNQPQHF. This rearrangement joins TRBV19 to TRBJ1-5; the match to TRBD1 covers 9 bases. Germline CDR1 LNHDA, CDR2 SQIVND (reference sequence). This CDR3 region has 15 residues. V was clipped by 1 base and J by 4 bases; unmatched bases: 2.

This clone was picked up a small number of times. The chain employs TRBV3-1 (or the pseudogene TRBV3-2) and TRBJ1-4; D is perhaps TRBD1 (6 bases). Trimming cost V 0 bases and J 4 bases, with 18 bases left between them. CDR3 length equals 18 residues. Germline lookup yields CDR1 LGHDT and CDR2 YNNKEL (reference sequence). For the CDR3, the DNA is TGTGCCAGCAGCCAAGATGCGGGGGCGAAGGGTTTTAATGAAAAACTGTTTTTT. Translating gives CASSQDAGAKGFNEKLFF.

The rearrangement uses TRBV6-4 and TRBJ1-2; TRBD1 matches 11 bases. The junction had 8 bases not matched to a gene; V was cut back by 2 bases and J by 3 bases. The CDR3 sequence is 17 residues long. Per the germline V gene, CDR1 is MRHNA and CDR2 is SNTAGT. The CDR3 protein is CASSDRTGGRNYYGYTF. In DNA form, the CDR3 reads TGTGCCAGCAGTGACCGGACAGGGGGCAGGAACTACTATGGCTACACCTTC.

The V and J genes are TRBV27 and TRBJ1-6, with a possible D match to TRBD1 (6 bases). The CDR3 extends over 14 amino acids. Per the germline V gene, CDR1 is MNHEY and CDR2 is SMNVEV (reference sequence). V dropped 6 bases and J dropped 6 bases, with 12 bases sitting between them. CDR3 sequence: CASRSTGSNSPLHF. The CDR3, as DNA: TGTGCCAGCAGAAGCACAGGGAGTAATTCACCCCTCCACTTT.